Sequencing of this T cell receptor beta chain was carried out in a study of T cells in Graves' hyperthyroidism and ophthalmopathy. Study background: The initial diagnosis was the point when peripheral blood was collected, ahead of any treatment. Broader study findings: Blood held most thyroid clonotypes expanded above 0.001 frequency.

What was amplified from RNA transcripts were TCR beta CDR3 regions. TCR CDR3 underwent first-round RT-PCR with the HTBI primer set. A single record per CDR3 protein comes from TCRdb applying MiXCR to the multiplex PCR reads. In the table there are 250,000 to 400,000 distinct CDR3 sequences, roughly an eighth of which are singletons. This clonotype has just a few counts. The target antigen is unknown. Trimming cost V 1 base and J 3 bases, with 3 bases left between them. This CDR3 is built from 13 residues. Germline-derived CDR1 and CDR2 are SGHDN and FVKESK. The receptor was derived from a woman aged 40 to 49 with Graves' ophthalmopathy. The chain uses TRBV14 and TRBJ1-4; D call uncertain. The sample taken for sequencing was blood. The CDR3 nucleotides read TGTGCCAGCAGCCAAGTGGCTAATGAAAAACTGTTTTTT. Translating gives CASSQVANEKLFF.